This T cell receptor beta chain is from a study of blood T cell repertoires in COVID-19. Measured with immunoSEQ multiplex PCR; TCRdb has only the in-frame clones, and not every one. The table records 150,000 or so clones, around 79% of them present only once. The V gene end was trimmed by 6 bases and the J gene end by 2 bases; junction bases not matched to a gene: 5. CDR3 length: 15 residues. Germline V gene sequence: CDR1 MGHDK, CDR2 SYGVNS. Participants had their cohort set by participant-reported clinical history. This rearrangement joins TRBV25-1 to TRBJ1-5; 9 bases map to TRBD1. The sequence came from a man between 50 and 59 years old who had recovered from COVID-19. Input material: PBMCs or T cells enriched from blood (not recorded which). The DNA of the CDR3 is TGTGCCAGCAGCGATGACAGGGGGGGCAATCAGCCCCAGCATTTT. This codes for CASSDDRGGNQPQHF.